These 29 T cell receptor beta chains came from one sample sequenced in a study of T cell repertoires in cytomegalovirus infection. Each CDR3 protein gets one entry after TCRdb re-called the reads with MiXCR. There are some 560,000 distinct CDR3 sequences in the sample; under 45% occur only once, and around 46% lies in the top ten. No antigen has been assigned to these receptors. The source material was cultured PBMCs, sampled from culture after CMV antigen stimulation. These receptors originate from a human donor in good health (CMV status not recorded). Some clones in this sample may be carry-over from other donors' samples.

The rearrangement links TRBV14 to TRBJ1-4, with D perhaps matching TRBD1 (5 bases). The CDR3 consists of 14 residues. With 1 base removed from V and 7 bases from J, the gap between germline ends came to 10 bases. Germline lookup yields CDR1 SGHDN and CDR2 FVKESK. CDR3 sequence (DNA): TGTGCCAGCAGCCAAGCGAGGGGACTTGAAAAACTGTTTTTT. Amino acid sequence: CASSQARGLEKLFF.

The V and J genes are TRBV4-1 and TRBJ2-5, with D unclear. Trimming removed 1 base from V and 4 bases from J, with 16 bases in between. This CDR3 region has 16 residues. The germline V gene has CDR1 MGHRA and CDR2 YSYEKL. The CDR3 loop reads CASSQGPGPRGETQYF. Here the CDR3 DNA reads TGCGCCAGCAGCCAAGGACCGGGTCCACGTGGAGAGACCCAGTACTTC.

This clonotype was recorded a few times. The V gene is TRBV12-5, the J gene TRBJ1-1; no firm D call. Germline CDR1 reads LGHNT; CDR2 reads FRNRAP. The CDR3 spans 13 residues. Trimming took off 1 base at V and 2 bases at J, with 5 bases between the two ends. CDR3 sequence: CASGLDRNTEAFF. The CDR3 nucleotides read TGTGCTAGTGGTTTGGACAGAAACACTGAAGCTTTCTTT.

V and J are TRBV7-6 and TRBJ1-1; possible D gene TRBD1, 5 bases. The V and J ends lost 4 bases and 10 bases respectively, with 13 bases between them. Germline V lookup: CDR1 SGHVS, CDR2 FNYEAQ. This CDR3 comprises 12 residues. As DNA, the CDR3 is TGTGCCAGCAGCTCATGGGACCGTCGAGCTTTCTTT. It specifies CASSSWDRRAFF.

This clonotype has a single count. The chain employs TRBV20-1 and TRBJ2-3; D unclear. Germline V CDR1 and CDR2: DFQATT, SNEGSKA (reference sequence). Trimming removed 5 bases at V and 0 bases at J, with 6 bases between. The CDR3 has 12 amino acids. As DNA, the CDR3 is TGCAGTGCTTATAAGAGCACAGATACGCAGTATTTT. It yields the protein CSAYKSTDTQYF.

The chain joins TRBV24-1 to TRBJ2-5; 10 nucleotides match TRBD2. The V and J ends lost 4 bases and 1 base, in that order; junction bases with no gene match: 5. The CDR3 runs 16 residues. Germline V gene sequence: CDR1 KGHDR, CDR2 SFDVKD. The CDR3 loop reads CATSDPRTSGQETQYF. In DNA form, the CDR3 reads TGTGCCACCAGTGACCCTCGGACTAGCGGCCAAGAGACCCAGTACTTC.

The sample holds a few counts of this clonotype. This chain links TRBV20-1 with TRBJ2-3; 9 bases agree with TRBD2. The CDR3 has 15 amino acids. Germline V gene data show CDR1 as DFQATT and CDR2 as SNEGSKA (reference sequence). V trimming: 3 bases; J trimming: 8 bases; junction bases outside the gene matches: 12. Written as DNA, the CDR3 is TGCAGTGCTAGGGAGGGGTGGCTAGCGGGGCCTACGCAGTATTTT. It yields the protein CSAREGWLAGPTQYF.

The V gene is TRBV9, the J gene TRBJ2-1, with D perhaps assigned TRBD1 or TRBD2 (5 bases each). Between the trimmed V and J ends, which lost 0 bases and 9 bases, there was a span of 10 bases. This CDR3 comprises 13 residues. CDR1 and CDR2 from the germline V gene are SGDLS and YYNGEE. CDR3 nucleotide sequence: TGTGCCAGCAGCGTAGATGGGGGAACTGAGCAGTTCTTC. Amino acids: CASSVDGGTEQFF.

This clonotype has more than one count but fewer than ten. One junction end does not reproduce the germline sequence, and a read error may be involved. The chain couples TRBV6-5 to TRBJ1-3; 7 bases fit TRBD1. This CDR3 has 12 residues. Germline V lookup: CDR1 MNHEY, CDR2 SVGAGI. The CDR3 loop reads CASSYYGGTEDF. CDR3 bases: TGTGCCAGCAGTTACTACGGAGGGACAGAAGATTTT.

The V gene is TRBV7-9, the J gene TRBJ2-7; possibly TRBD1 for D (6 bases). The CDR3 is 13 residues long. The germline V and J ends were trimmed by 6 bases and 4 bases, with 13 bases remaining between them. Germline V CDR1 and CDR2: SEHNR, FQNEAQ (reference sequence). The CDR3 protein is CASSSQGWYEQYF. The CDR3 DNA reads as TGTGCCAGCAGTTCACAGGGTTGGTACGAGCAGTACTTC.

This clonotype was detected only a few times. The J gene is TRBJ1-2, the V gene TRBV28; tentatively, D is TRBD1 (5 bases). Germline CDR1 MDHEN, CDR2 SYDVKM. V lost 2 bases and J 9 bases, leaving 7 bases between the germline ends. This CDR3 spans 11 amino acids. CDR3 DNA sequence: TGTGCCAGCAGTTTAGCGGGACGCTACACCTTC. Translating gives CASSLAGRYTF.

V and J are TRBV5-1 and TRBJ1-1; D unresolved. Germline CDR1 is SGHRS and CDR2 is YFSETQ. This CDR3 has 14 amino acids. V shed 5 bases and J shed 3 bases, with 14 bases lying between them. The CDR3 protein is CASSSRGMDTEAFF. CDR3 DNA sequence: TGCGCCAGCAGTTCCCGGGGTATGGACACTGAAGCTTTCTTT.

The CDR3 spells CASSYQSGRAYYEQYF. The CDR3 nucleotides are TGTGCCAGCAGTTATCAGTCCGGGAGGGCCTACTACGAGCAGTACTTC. J is TRBJ2-7 and V is TRBV6-5; TRBD2 agrees at 8 bases. The CDR3 is made up of 16 amino acids. The germline V gene has CDR1 MNHEY and CDR2 SVGAGI. The V gene end was trimmed by 3 bases and the J gene end by 3 bases; junction bases not matched to a gene: 10.

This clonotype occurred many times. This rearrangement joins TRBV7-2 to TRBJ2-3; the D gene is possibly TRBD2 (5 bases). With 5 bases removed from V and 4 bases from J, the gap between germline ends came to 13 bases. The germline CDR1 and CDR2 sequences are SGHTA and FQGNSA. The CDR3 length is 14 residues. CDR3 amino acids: CASSLQGSADTQYF. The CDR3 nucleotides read TGTGCCAGCAGCCTACAAGGGAGCGCAGATACGCAGTATTTT.

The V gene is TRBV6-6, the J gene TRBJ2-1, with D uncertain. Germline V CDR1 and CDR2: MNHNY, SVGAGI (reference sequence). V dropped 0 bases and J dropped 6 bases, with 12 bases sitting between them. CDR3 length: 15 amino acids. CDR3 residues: CASSYSMRFSNEQFF. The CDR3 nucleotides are TGTGCCAGCAGTTACTCGATGCGGTTCAGCAATGAGCAGTTCTTC.

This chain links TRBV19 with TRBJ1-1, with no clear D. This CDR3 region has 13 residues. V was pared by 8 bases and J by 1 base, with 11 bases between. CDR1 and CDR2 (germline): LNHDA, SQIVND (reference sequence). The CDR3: CASAYMGNTEAFF. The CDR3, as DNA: TGTGCCAGTGCCTACATGGGGAACACTGAAGCTTTCTTT.

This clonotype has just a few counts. CDR3 nucleotide sequence: TGTGCCAGCAGCTTAGCACCCGAGTCCAGGGACCTTTATGGCTACACCTTC. Encoded protein: CASSLAPESRDLYGYTF. V usage is TRBV7-9 and J usage is TRBJ1-2; D might be TRBD1 (5 bases). With 0 bases removed from V and 5 bases from J, the gap between germline ends came to 19 bases. The CDR3 covers 17 residues. The germline gives CDR1 SEHNR, CDR2 FQNEAQ (reference sequence).

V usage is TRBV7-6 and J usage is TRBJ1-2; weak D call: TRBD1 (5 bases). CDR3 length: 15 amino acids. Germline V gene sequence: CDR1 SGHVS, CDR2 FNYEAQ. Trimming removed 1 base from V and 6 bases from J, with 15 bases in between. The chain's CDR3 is CASSLEGPGSHGYTF. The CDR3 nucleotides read TGTGCCAGCAGCTTAGAAGGTCCAGGGAGCCATGGCTACACCTTC.

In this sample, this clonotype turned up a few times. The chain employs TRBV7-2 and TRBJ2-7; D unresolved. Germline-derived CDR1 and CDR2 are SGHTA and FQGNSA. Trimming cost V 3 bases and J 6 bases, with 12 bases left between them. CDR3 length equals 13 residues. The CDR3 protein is CASSLGRSVEQYF. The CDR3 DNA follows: TGTGCCAGCAGCTTGGGCCGATCGGTCGAGCAGTACTTC.

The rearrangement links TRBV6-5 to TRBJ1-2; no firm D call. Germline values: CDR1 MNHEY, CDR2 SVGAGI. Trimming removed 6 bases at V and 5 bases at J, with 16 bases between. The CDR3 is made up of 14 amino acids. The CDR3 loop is CASRPPLSGYGYTF. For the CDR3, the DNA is TGTGCCAGCAGACCCCCATTGAGCGGTTATGGCTACACCTTC.

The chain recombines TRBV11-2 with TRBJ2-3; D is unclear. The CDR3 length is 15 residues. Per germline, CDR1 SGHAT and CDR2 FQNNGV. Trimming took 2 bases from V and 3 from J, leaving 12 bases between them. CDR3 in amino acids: CASSLWSSGTDTQYF. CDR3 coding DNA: TGTGCCAGCAGCTTATGGTCCTCCGGGACAGATACGCAGTATTTT.

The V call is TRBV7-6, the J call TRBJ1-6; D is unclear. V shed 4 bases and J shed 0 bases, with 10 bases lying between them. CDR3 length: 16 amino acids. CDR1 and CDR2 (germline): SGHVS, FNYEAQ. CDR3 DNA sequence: TGTGCCAGCAGCTCCTCGCAGAGCTCCTATAATTCACCCCTCCACTTT. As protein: CASSSSQSSYNSPLHF.

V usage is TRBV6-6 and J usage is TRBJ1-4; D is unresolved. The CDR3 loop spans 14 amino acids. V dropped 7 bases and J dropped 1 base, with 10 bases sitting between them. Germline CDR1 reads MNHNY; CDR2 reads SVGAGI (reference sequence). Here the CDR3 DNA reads TGTGCCAGCAATTCTGGCATAACTAATGAAAAACTGTTTTTT. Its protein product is CASNSGITNEKLFF.

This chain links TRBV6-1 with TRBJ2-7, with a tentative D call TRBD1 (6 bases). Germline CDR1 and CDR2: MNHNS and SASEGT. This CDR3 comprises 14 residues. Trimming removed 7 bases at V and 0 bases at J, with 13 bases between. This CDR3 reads CASTPDRSSYEQYF. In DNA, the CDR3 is TGTGCCAGCACTCCAGACAGGAGCTCCTACGAGCAGTACTTC.

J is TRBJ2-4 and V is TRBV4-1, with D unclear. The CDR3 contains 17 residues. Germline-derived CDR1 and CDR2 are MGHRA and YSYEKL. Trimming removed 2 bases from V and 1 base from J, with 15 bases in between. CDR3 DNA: TGCGCCAGCAGCCAACCTCATCTGGGTAGGGCCAAAAACATTCAGTACTTC. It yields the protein CASSQPHLGRAKNIQYF.

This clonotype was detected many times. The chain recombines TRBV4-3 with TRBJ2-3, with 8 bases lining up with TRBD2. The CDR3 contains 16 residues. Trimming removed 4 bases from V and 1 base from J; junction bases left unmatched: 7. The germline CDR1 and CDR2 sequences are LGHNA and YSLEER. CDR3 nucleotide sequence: TGCGCCAGCAGCCCCGGGGGGGGAGGCGGCACAGATACGCAGTATTTT. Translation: CASSPGGGGGTDTQYF.

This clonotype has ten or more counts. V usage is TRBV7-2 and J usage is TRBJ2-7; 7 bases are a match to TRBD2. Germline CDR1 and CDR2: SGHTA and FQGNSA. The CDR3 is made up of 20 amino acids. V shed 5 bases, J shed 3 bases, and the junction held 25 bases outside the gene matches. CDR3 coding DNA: TGTGCCAGCAGCACACCCTCTTCGGGGGGAGGGCTGGGGACTTACTACGAGCAGTACTTC. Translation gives CASSTPSSGGGLGTYYEQYF.

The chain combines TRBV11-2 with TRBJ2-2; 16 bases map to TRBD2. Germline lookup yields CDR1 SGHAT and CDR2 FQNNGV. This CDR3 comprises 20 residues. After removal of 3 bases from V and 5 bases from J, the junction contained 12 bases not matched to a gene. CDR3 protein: CASSFDDGTSGGAWTGELFF. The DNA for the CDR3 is TGTGCCAGCAGCTTCGACGATGGGACTAGCGGGGGGGCCTGGACCGGGGAGCTGTTTTTT.

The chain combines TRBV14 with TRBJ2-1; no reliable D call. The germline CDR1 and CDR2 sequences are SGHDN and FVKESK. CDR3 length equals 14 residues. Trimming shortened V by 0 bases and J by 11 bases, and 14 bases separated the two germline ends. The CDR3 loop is CASSQDQRGAKQFF. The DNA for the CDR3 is TGTGCCAGCAGCCAAGATCAACGCGGCGCCAAGCAGTTCTTC.